This entry describes one TCR beta chain. The CDR3 length is 16 residues. The germline gives CDR1 SGHTA, CDR2 FQGNSA. The J segment lost 2 bases and the V segment lost 5 bases, leaving 11 bases of the junction unmatched. This record comes from a study of blood T cell repertoires in COVID-19. Study background: Italy, Spain and the United States were the sources of the convalescent and acute COVID-19 samples. T cells, B-cell-depleted T cells, or PBMCs provided the cDNA or gDNA that served as material.

Original methodology: Reference gene primer amplification gave estimated nucleated cell counts. Produced via immunoSEQ multiplex PCR; TCRdb's table is partial and in-frame only. The V and J calls and clone size were taken over from that table, and D and trimming were inferred from the DNA. The profile shows under 250,000 clones, roughly 89% of them singletons. The receptor's source is a man aged 55 to 69 who had recovered from COVID-19. Sequencing used peripheral blood. This rearrangement joins TRBV7-2 to TRBJ1-1; 7 positions match TRBD1. CDR3 sequence reads: CASSKGGQLLNTEAFF. CDR3 DNA sequence: TGTGCCAGCAGCAAAGGGGGACAGCTACTTAACACTGAAGCTTTCTTT.